The entry below describes one T cell receptor (beta chain). Its specificity is unknown. The J segment lost 6 bases and the V segment lost 5 bases, leaving 6 bases of the junction unmatched. The CDR3 runs 15 residues. Looked up from germline, CDR1 is ENHRY and CDR2 is SYGVKD. This specimen belongs to a study of early T cells in non-severe SARS-CoV-2 infection. Looking at the study overall: Sequenced bulk RNA came from whole blood that was unsorted, and chains were unpaired.

Individual cDNA molecules were tagged with unique molecular identifiers. TCRdb used MiXCR to reprocess the 5' RACE reads, holding one entry per CDR3 protein. The top ten hold approximately 6.5% of the sample, which has approximately 84,000 distinct CDR3 sequences, 13% seen once. Whole-study results and caveats: There was a bias toward anti-spike CD8 responses in VDJdb matching, which missed private and CD4 specificities.

The gene calls are TRBV10-3 and TRBJ2-1, with 11 bases aligning to TRBD2. The origin of this receptor is an adult who was a healthcare worker with PCR-confirmed SARS-CoV-2 infection or an uninfected control (not recorded which). Input material: whole blood. CDR3 coding DNA: TGTGCCATCAGTCCCGGGACTAGCGGACCCAATGAGCAGTTCTTC. It is translated as CAISPGTSGPNEQFF.